Listed below are T cell receptor beta chains from one sample, sequenced in a study of T cell repertoires in cytomegalovirus infection. One entry per CDR3 protein results from TCRdb running MiXCR on the reads. The sample lists about 340,000 distinct CDR3 sequences, roughly 28% seen once, with over 15% in the top ten. These receptors have no identified antigens. The sample consisted of cultured PBMCs, taken from culture after CMV antigen stimulation. These receptors were obtained from a human donor in good health (CMV status not recorded). Some clones in this sample may be carry-over from other donors' samples. Each CDR3 is given with its conserved first and last residue. The D gene is left open where the match is weak. The size of a clone is reported for some rows only, either as once, few or many, or as a class for expanded clones.

TRBV20-1	-	-	TRBJ2-7	CSASEGENEQYF	TGCAGTGCTAGCGAAGGGGAAAACGAGCAGTACTTC
TRBV6-5	-	few	TRBJ2-7	CASSYGQDSYEQYF	TGTGCCAGCAGTTACGGGCAGGACTCCTACGAGCAGTACTTC
TRBV3-1	-	once	TRBJ2-5	CASSQDVGSQETQYF	TGTGCCAGCAGCCAAGACGTCGGAAGCCAAGAGACCCAGTACTTC
TRBV28	-	few	TRBJ2-3	CASWGLSTQYF	TGTGCCAGCTGGGGTTTAAGCACGCAGTATTTT
TRBV7-9	-	many	TRBJ1-1	CASSLASHTEAFF	TGTGCCAGCAGCTTAGCGTCTCACACTGAAGCTTTCTTT
TRBV6-5	-	-	TRBJ2-1	CASSFLDEQFF	TGTGCCAGCAGTTTTCTCGATGAGCAGTTCTTC
TRBV7-2	TRBD2	many	TRBJ2-5	CASSSRTSGAYQETQYF	TGTGCCAGCAGCTCCCGGACTAGCGGGGCGTACCAAGAGACCCAGTACTTC
TRBV12-3/TRBV12-4	TRBD1	-	TRBJ1-1	CASRVRGQGRTEAFF	TGTGCCAGCAGGGTACGGGGACAGGGGAGGACTGAAGCTTTCTTT
TRBV20-1	-	-	TRBJ1-2	CSAEGVNYGYTF	TGCAGTGCTGAAGGGGTGAACTATGGCTACACCTTC
TRBV9	-	few	TRBJ1-6	CASSVWPVNSPLHF	TGTGCCAGCAGCGTATGGCCGGTTAATTCACCCCTCCACTTT
TRBV7-3	-	few	TRBJ2-3	CASSIGGVGSTDTQYF	TGTGCCAGCAGCATTGGAGGGGTCGGAAGCACAGATACGCAGTATTTT
TRBV6-1	-	-	TRBJ2-7	CASRKVGGPYEQYF	TGTGCCAGCAGGAAAGTGGGGGGCCCATACGAGCAGTACTTC
TRBV7-8	TRBD1	-	TRBJ1-5	CASSSPRGGGSNQPQHF	TGTGCCAGCAGCTCTCCCAGGGGGGGGGGCAGCAATCAGCCCCAGCATTTT
TRBV7-3	TRBD2	few	TRBJ2-1	CASSLAGGILNEQFF	TGTGCCAGCAGCTTAGCGGGAGGTATCCTCAATGAGCAGTTCTTC
TRBV7-2	TRBD1	many	TRBJ2-3	CASSQSRQGLSTDTQYF	TGTGCCAGCAGCCAGAGCAGACAGGGCCTTAGCACAGATACGCAGTATTTT
TRBV28	TRBD2	-	TRBJ2-3	CASSLWPLAGAPDTQYF	TGTGCCAGCAGTTTATGGCCCCTAGCGGGAGCGCCCGATACGCAGTATTTT
TRBV7-2	-	-	TRBJ2-5	CASRPTRYQETQYF	TGTGCCAGCAGACCAACTAGGTACCAAGAGACCCAGTACTTC
TRBV19	-	-	TRBJ1-2	CASSGQLGAGYGYTF	TGTGCCAGTAGTGGGCAACTGGGAGCTGGCTATGGCTACACCTTC
TRBV7-6	-	few	TRBJ2-3	CASSLDSGRLSSTDTQYF	TGTGCCAGCAGCTTAGATTCGGGACGTCTGTCTAGCACAGATACGCAGTATTTT
TRBV28	-	-	TRBJ1-5	CASSPRLRDRNQPQHF	TGTGCCAGCAGTCCACGCCTCCGGGACCGCAATCAGCCCCAGCATTTT
TRBV7-9	-	few	TRBJ2-1	CASSATGRKEQFF	TGTGCCAGCAGCGCAACGGGACGAAAGGAGCAGTTCTTC
TRBV5-4	-	-	TRBJ1-4	CASSLQGGGEKLFF	TGTGCCAGCAGCTTACAGGGAGGTGGGGAAAAACTGTTTTTT
TRBV7-2	TRBD2	many	TRBJ2-7	CASSPQTATSGRASEQYF	TGTGCCAGCAGCCCCCAGACAGCGACTAGCGGGAGGGCCTCCGAGCAGTACTTC
TRBV28	TRBD2	-	TRBJ2-1	CASSFRGLVYNEQFF	TGTGCCAGCAGTTTCAGGGGACTAGTATACAATGAGCAGTTCTTC
TRBV9	-	few	TRBJ2-2	CASSPGQPNTGELFF	TGTGCCAGCAGCCCCGGACAGCCGAACACCGGGGAGCTGTTTTTT
TRBV4-2	TRBD2	many	TRBJ2-2	CASSQGTSGSTGELFF	TGTGCCAGCAGCCAAGGAACTAGCGGGAGCACCGGGGAGCTGTTTTTT
TRBV6-1	-	-	TRBJ1-2	CASSEAQAERGYTF	TGTGCCAGCAGTGAAGCGCAAGCAGAGAGAGGCTACACCTTC
TRBV11-2	-	many	TRBJ2-5	CASSPGTPKWETQYF	TGTGCCAGCAGCCCCGGAACTCCAAAGTGGGAGACCCAGTACTTC
TRBV27	-	many	TRBJ1-6	CASSLLSGENSPLHF	TGTGCCAGCAGTTTACTATCCGGGGAAAATTCACCCCTCCACTTT
TRBV20-1	-	-	TRBJ1-2	CSARDKTQTLYGYTF	TGCAGTGCTAGAGATAAGACCCAGACTCTATACGGCTACACCTTC
TRBV6-1	-	-	TRBJ2-3	CASPPSTSFWDTQYF	TGTGCCAGCCCCCCGAGTACTAGCTTTTGGGATACGCAGTATTTT
TRBV6-8	-	-	TRBJ1-1	CASSPPDIIIGGDGTEAFF	TGTGCCAGCAGCCCGCCCGATATAATAATTGGAGGGGACGGCACTGAAGCTTTCTTT